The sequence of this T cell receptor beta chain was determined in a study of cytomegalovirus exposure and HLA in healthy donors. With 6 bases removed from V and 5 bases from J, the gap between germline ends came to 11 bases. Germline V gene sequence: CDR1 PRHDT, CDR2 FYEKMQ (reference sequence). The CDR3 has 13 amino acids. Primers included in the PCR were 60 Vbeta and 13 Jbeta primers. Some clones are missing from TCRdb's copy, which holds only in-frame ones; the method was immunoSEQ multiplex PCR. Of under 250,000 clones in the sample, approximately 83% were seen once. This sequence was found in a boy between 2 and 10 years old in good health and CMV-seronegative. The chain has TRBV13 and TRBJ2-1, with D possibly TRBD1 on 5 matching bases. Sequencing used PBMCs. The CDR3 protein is CASRGQINNEQFF. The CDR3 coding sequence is TGTGCCAGCAGGGGGCAAATAAACAATGAGCAGTTCTTC.